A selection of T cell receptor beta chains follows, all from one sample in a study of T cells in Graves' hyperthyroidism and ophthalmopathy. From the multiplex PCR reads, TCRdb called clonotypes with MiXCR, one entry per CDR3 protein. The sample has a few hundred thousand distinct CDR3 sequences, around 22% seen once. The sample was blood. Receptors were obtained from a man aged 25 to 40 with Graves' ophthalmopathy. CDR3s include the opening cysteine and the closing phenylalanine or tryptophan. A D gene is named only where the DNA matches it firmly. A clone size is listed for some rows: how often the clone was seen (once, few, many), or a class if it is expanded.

cdr3_aa: CASSWEGGGNQPQHF
cdr3_nt: TGTGCCAGCAGCTGGGAGGGGGGCGGCAATCAGCCCCAGCATTTT
d_call: NA
clone_size: few
v_call: TRBV5-1
j_call: TRBJ1-5

cdr3_aa: CASSPGASGRAYNEQFF
cdr3_nt: TGTGCCAGCAGCCCTGGGGCTAGCGGGAGGGCCTACAATGAGCAGTTCTTC
d_call: TRBD2
clone_size: NA
v_call: TRBV2
j_call: TRBJ2-1

cdr3_aa: CASSRQRSSGANVLTF
cdr3_nt: TGTGCCAGCAGCCGTCAGCGGAGCTCTGGGGCCAACGTCCTGACTTTC
d_call: NA
clone_size: many
v_call: TRBV7-2
j_call: TRBJ2-6

cdr3_aa: CSVNPLGGTEIDTQYF
cdr3_nt: TGCAGTGTTAACCCTCTCGGGGGAACTGAGATAGATACGCAGTATTTT
d_call: NA
clone_size: NA
v_call: TRBV20-1
j_call: TRBJ2-3

cdr3_aa: CASSDVGILQRKGAYEQYF
cdr3_nt: TGTGCCAGCAGTGATGTTGGGATACTACAGAGAAAGGGGGCCTACGAGCAGTACTTC
d_call: NA
clone_size: few
v_call: TRBV2
j_call: TRBJ2-7

cdr3_aa: CSARAGTVYEQYF
cdr3_nt: TGCAGTGCTAGGGCGGGGACAGTCTACGAGCAGTACTTC
d_call: NA
clone_size: NA
v_call: TRBV20-1
j_call: TRBJ2-7

cdr3_aa: CASKAGNYGYTF
cdr3_nt: TGTGCCAGCAAGGCAGGAAACTATGGCTACACCTTC
d_call: NA
clone_size: few
v_call: TRBV27
j_call: TRBJ1-2

cdr3_aa: CSLREVNTGELFF
cdr3_nt: TGCAGCCTACGGGAGGTAAACACCGGGGAGCTGTTTTTT
d_call: TRBD2
clone_size: NA
v_call: TRBV20-1
j_call: TRBJ2-2

cdr3_aa: CASWLADNNEQFF
cdr3_nt: TGTGCCAGCTGGCTAGCAGACAACAATGAGCAGTTCTTC
d_call: NA
clone_size: NA
v_call: TRBV6-1
j_call: TRBJ2-1

cdr3_aa: CASSLLLAGGRAGELFF
cdr3_nt: TGTGCCAGCAGTTTGCTTTTAGCGGGAGGACGCGCCGGGGAGCTGTTTTTT
d_call: TRBD2
clone_size: many
v_call: TRBV27
j_call: TRBJ2-2

cdr3_aa: CASSIDGTSGMPFF
cdr3_nt: TGTGCCAGTAGTATAGACGGGACTAGCGGGATGCCGTTCTTC
d_call: TRBD2
clone_size: NA
v_call: TRBV19
j_call: TRBJ2-1

cdr3_aa: CASSPGLMNTEAFF
cdr3_nt: TGTGCCAGCTCACCGGGACTGATGAACACTGAAGCTTTCTTT
d_call: NA
clone_size: few
v_call: TRBV18
j_call: TRBJ1-1

cdr3_aa: CASNQDGGGYGYTF
cdr3_nt: TGTGCCAGCAACCAGGACGGGGGTGGCTATGGCTACACCTTC
d_call: NA
clone_size: few
v_call: TRBV2
j_call: TRBJ1-2

cdr3_aa: CASSLSRALNTEAFF
cdr3_nt: TGTGCCAGCAGTTTGAGCAGGGCCCTGAACACTGAAGCTTTCTTT
d_call: NA
clone_size: many
v_call: TRBV27
j_call: TRBJ1-1

cdr3_aa: CSVGRDFGELFF
cdr3_nt: TGCAGCGTTGGCAGGGATTTTGGGGAGCTGTTTTTT
d_call: NA
clone_size: few
v_call: TRBV29-1
j_call: TRBJ2-2

cdr3_aa: CASSIGASGRDNEQFF
cdr3_nt: TGTGCCAGTAGTATTGGGGCTAGCGGGAGGGACAATGAGCAGTTCTTC
d_call: TRBD2
clone_size: once
v_call: TRBV11-1
j_call: TRBJ2-1

cdr3_aa: CASSFRFGRGYGYTF
cdr3_nt: TGTGCCAGCAGTTTTCGATTTGGGAGAGGGTATGGCTACACCTTC
d_call: NA
clone_size: many
v_call: TRBV28
j_call: TRBJ1-2

cdr3_aa: CASSVEDSRETQYF
cdr3_nt: TGTGCCAGCAGCGTAGAGGACAGTAGGGAGACCCAGTACTTC
d_call: NA
clone_size: NA
v_call: TRBV9
j_call: TRBJ2-5

cdr3_aa: CASSLPGSSGNTIYF
cdr3_nt: TGTGCCAGCAGTTTGCCGGGAAGCTCTGGAAACACCATATATTTT
d_call: NA
clone_size: few
v_call: TRBV28
j_call: TRBJ1-3

cdr3_aa: CSARGVDLEPYGYTF
cdr3_nt: TGCAGTGCTAGGGGGGTCGACCTAGAGCCCTATGGCTACACCTTC
d_call: NA
clone_size: few
v_call: TRBV20-1
j_call: TRBJ1-2

cdr3_aa: CASSPLGQGEAYGYTF
cdr3_nt: TGTGCCAGCAGTCCCCTAGGACAGGGCGAGGCCTATGGCTACACCTTC
d_call: TRBD1
clone_size: few
v_call: TRBV27
j_call: TRBJ1-2

cdr3_aa: CASSLGLSNYGYTF
cdr3_nt: TGTGCCAGCAGCTTAGGACTTTCTAACTATGGCTACACCTTC
d_call: NA
clone_size: few
v_call: TRBV7-8
j_call: TRBJ1-2

cdr3_aa: CSARPGTPLAGGSYEQYF
cdr3_nt: TGCAGTGCTAGACCCGGGACTCCCCTAGCGGGAGGCTCCTACGAGCAGTACTTC
d_call: TRBD2
clone_size: NA
v_call: TRBV20-1
j_call: TRBJ2-7

cdr3_aa: CASTSRVYSGANVLTF
cdr3_nt: TGTGCCAGCACTTCCCGGGTGTACTCTGGGGCCAACGTCCTGACTTTC
d_call: NA
clone_size: few
v_call: TRBV12-3/TRBV12-4
j_call: TRBJ2-6

cdr3_aa: CASSFAGEQYF
cdr3_nt: TGTGCCAGCAGCTTCGCTGGGGAGCAGTACTTC
d_call: NA
clone_size: few
v_call: TRBV7-2
j_call: TRBJ2-7

cdr3_aa: CASSQDLGGTEAFF
cdr3_nt: TGTGCCAGCAGCCAAGATCTTGGGGGCACTGAAGCTTTCTTT
d_call: NA
clone_size: many
v_call: TRBV3-1
j_call: TRBJ1-1

cdr3_aa: CASSLSQGFYNEQFF
cdr3_nt: TGTGCCAGCAGCTTAAGTCAGGGATTCTACAATGAGCAGTTCTTC
d_call: NA
clone_size: NA
v_call: TRBV7-3
j_call: TRBJ2-1

cdr3_aa: CASSPRVSSGANVLTF
cdr3_nt: TGTGCCAGCAGTCCGCGGGTATCTTCTGGGGCCAACGTCCTGACTTTC
d_call: NA
clone_size: once
v_call: TRBV27
j_call: TRBJ2-6

cdr3_aa: CASGLPDRPTWTIYF
cdr3_nt: TGTGCTAGTGGTTTGCCCGACAGGCCAACCTGGACCATATATTTT
d_call: NA
clone_size: few
v_call: TRBV12-5
j_call: TRBJ1-3

cdr3_aa: CSARSPKSNYGYTF
cdr3_nt: TGCAGTGCTAGAAGTCCAAAGTCTAACTATGGCTACACCTTC
d_call: NA
clone_size: few
v_call: TRBV20-1
j_call: TRBJ1-2

cdr3_aa: CACRTEPYEQYF
cdr3_nt: TGTGCCTGCCGGACAGAACCCTACGAGCAGTACTTC
d_call: NA
clone_size: NA
v_call: TRBV6-1
j_call: TRBJ2-7

cdr3_aa: CASSSPRVFDTQYF
cdr3_nt: TGTGCCAGCAGCTCCCCCAGGGTTTTCGATACGCAGTATTTT
d_call: NA
clone_size: many
v_call: TRBV11-3
j_call: TRBJ2-3

cdr3_aa: CASSELTVSTYNEQFF
cdr3_nt: TGCGCCAGCAGTGAGCTGACAGTTTCCACCTACAATGAGCAGTTCTTC
d_call: NA
clone_size: NA
v_call: TRBV11-1
j_call: TRBJ2-1

cdr3_aa: CASSPGLADSYEQYF
cdr3_nt: TGTGCCAGCTCACCAGGACTAGCGGACTCCTACGAGCAGTACTTC
d_call: TRBD2
clone_size: many
v_call: TRBV18
j_call: TRBJ2-7

cdr3_aa: CASRGRPRNEQFF
cdr3_nt: TGTGCCAGCAGGGGACGTCCTCGGAATGAGCAGTTCTTC
d_call: NA
clone_size: few
v_call: TRBV6-1
j_call: TRBJ2-1

cdr3_aa: CSAPVRRQNTEAFF
cdr3_nt: TGCAGTGCCCCGGTTAGACGGCAGAACACTGAAGCTTTCTTT
d_call: NA
clone_size: NA
v_call: TRBV20-1
j_call: TRBJ1-1

cdr3_aa: CASSYSRDGVLPSTDTQYF
cdr3_nt: TGTGCCAGCAGTTATTCCCGGGACGGAGTCCTTCCTAGCACAGATACGCAGTATTTT
d_call: NA
clone_size: NA
v_call: TRBV6-9
j_call: TRBJ2-3

cdr3_aa: CASSPQGARFEQYF
cdr3_nt: TGTGCCAGCAGTCCCCAGGGGGCGCGTTTCGAGCAGTACTTC
d_call: TRBD1
clone_size: NA
v_call: TRBV12-3/TRBV12-4
j_call: TRBJ2-7

cdr3_aa: CASRWSQGYQPQHF
cdr3_nt: TGTGCCAGCAGGTGGTCCCAGGGGTATCAGCCCCAGCATTTT
d_call: NA
clone_size: NA
v_call: TRBV2
j_call: TRBJ1-5

cdr3_aa: CAPSRRATCSSRPKYEQYF
cdr3_nt: TGTGCCCCCTCTCGTCGGGCCACATGTTCTTCCCGACCCAAATACGAGCAGTACTTC
d_call: NA
clone_size: NA
v_call: TRBV24-1
j_call: TRBJ2-7